This T cell receptor (beta chain) was sequenced in a study of T cells in Graves' hyperthyroidism and ophthalmopathy. Study as a whole: Specimen type is peripheral blood, collected at initial diagnosis prior to any treatment.

RNA transcripts served as the template for amplifying TCR beta CDR3 regions. An initial round of RT-PCR targeting the TCR CDR3 relied on the HTBI primer set. TCRdb reprocessed the multiplex PCR reads with MiXCR, giving one entry per CDR3 protein. The sample lists about 840,000 distinct CDR3 sequences; around 38% were seen once. Per the germline V gene, CDR1 is DFQATT and CDR2 is SNEGSKA (reference sequence). The CDR3 length is 12 residues. Losses at the gene ends were 3 bases for V and 9 bases for J; bases not matched to a gene: 5. Sequenced: blood. The rearrangement uses TRBV20-1 and TRBJ2-1, with TRBD2 matching over 7 bases. This receptor was identified in a man between 18 and 35 years old with Graves' hyperthyroidism. CDR3 in amino acids: CSASPGEGEQFF. The CDR3 DNA follows: TGCAGTGCTAGCCCCGGGGAGGGTGAGCAGTTCTTC.